The present T cell receptor (beta chain) was sequenced within a study of T cells after somatic rescue of genetic block. TCRdb keeps only in-frame clones here, not all; method: immunoSEQ multiplex PCR. This sample has 67,000 or so clones; approximately 91% occur once, and the top ten carry approximately 3%. The CDR3 length is 12 residues. From germline, CDR1 is SGHNT and CDR2 YYREEE (reference sequence). V gave up 5 bases and J gave up 2 bases, with 6 bases separating them. The sequencing sample was made of peripheral blood mononuclear cells (PBMCs). The chain carries TRBV5-4 and TRBJ2-3; D is unresolved. The source of this sequence is a man under 40. Here the CDR3 DNA reads TGTGCCAGCAGTTCACCCACAGATACGCAGTATTTT. It specifies CASSSPTDTQYF.